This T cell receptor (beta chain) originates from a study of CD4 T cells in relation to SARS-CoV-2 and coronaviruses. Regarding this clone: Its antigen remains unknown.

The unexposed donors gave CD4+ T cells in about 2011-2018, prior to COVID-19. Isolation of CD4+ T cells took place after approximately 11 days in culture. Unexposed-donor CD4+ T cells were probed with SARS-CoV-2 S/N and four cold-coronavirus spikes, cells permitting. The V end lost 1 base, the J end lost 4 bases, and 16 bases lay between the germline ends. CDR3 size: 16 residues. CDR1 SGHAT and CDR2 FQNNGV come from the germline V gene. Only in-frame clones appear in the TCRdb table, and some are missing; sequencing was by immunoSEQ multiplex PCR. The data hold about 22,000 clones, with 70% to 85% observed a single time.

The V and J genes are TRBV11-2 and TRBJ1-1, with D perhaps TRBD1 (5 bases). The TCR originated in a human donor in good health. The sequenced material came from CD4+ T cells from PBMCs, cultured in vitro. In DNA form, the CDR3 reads TGTGCCAGCAGCTTAGTAGGGGAGGTACCGGGCACTGAAGCTTTCTTT. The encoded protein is CASSLVGEVPGTEAFF.